What follows are 7 T cell receptor beta chains derived from one specimen sequenced in a study of CXCR3-negative and CXCR3-positive naive CD8 T cells. The method, 5' RACE with UMI labels, was used to prepare the TRB cDNA libraries. TCRdb reprocessed the 5' RACE reads and stores each CDR3 protein as one record, lacking DNA. The sample table sets out 50,000 to 65,000 distinct CDR3 sequences. Sequencing input: memory CD8+ T cells from blood. Receptors were obtained from a human donor in good health. Some clones in this sample may be carry-over from other donors' samples.

The chain links TRBV29-1 to TRBJ1-4; TCRdb indicates TRBD1, and absent DNA this call remains unverified. CDR1 and CDR2 (germline): SQVTM, ANQGSEA. This CDR3 is built from 14 residues. The CDR3: CSALGQAENEKLFF.

The V call is TRBV6-4, the J call TRBJ2-3; without DNA, the TCRdb call of TRBD2 cannot be checked. The CDR3 has 15 amino acids. CDR1 and CDR2 from the germline V gene are MRHNA and SNTAGT. The chain's CDR3 is CASSDGTGSTDTQYF.

This rearrangement joins TRBV18 to TRBJ2-3. The V gene's germline CDR1 is KGHSH and CDR2 LQKENI. The CDR3 loop spans 14 amino acids. This chain's CDR3 is CASSPPAGTDTQYF.

The chain is built from TRBV7-9 and TRBJ1-1. Germline values: CDR1 SEHNR, CDR2 FQNEAQ (reference sequence). The CDR3 is 12 residues long. The chain's CDR3 is CASSSRRTEAFF.

The J gene is TRBJ2-7, the V gene TRBV4-3; TCRdb proposes TRBD2, but this gene call is untestable without DNA. This CDR3 contains 14 residues. Germline CDR1 reads LGHNA; CDR2 reads YSLEER. CDR3 loop: CASSPTAGHYEQYF.

The chain is built from TRBV7-6 and TRBJ2-7; TCRdb returns TRBD1, unconfirmable since there is no DNA. This CDR3 has 14 residues. From germline, CDR1 is SGHVS and CDR2 FNYEAQ. CDR3 loop: CASSLGPIGAEQYF.

The rearrangement links TRBV25-1 to TRBJ2-1; TCRdb outputs TRBD1, but without DNA this stays unchecked. Per the germline V gene, CDR1 is MGHDK and CDR2 is SYGVNS. The CDR3 has 16 amino acids. The CDR3 spells CASSASGTGVYNEQFF.